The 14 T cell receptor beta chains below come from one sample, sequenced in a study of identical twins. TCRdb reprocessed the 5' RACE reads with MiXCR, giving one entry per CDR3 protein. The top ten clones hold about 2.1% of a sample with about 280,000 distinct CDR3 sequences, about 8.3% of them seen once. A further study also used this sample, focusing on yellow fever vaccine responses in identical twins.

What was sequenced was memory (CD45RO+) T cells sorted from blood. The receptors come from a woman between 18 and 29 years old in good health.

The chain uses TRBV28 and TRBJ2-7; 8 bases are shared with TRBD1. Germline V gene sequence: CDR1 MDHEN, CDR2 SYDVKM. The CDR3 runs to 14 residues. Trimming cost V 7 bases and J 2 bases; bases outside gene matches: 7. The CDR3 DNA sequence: TGTGCCAGCAAGCCGGGACAGGCTACCTACGAGCAGTACTTC. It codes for CASKPGQATYEQYF.

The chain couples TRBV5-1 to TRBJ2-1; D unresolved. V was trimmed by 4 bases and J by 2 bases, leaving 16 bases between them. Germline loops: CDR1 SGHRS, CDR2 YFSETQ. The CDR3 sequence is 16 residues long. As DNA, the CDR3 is TGCGCCAGCAGCCTCCTTACCCCTGACCCCTACAATGAGCAGTTCTTC. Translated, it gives CASSLLTPDPYNEQFF.

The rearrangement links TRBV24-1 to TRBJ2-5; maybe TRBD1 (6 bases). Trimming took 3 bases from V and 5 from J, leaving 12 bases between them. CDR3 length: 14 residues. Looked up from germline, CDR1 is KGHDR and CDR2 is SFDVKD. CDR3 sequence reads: CATSDLAQGETQYF. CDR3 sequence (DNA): TGTGCCACCAGTGATCTGGCCCAGGGGGAGACCCAGTACTTC.

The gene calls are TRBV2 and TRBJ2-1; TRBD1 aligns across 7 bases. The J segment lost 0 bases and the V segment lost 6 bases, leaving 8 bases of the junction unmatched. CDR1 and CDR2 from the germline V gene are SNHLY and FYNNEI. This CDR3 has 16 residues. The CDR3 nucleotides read TGTGCCAGCAGAGCCAAACAGGGGTTCTCCTACAATGAGCAGTTCTTC. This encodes CASRAKQGFSYNEQFF.

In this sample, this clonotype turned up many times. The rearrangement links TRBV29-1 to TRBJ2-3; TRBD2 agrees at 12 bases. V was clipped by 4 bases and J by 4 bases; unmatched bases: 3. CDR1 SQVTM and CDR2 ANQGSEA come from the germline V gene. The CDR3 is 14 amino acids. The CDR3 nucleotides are TGCAGCGTTGGGACTAGCGGGAAGGCAGATACGCAGTATTTT. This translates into CSVGTSGKADTQYF.

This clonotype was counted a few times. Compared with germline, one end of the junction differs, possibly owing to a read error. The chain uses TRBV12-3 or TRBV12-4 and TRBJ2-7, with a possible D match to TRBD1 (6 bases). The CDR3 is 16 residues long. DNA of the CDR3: TGTGCCAGCAGATTAGGCAGGGGAAAGTTGGCCTACGAGCAGTACTTC. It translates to CASRLGRGKLAYEQYF.

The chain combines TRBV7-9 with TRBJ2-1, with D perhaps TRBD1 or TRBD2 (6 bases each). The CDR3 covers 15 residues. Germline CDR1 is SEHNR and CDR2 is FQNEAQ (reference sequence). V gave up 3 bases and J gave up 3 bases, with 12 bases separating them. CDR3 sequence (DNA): TGTGCCAGCAGCTTGGAGGGGGTCCTCTACAATGAGCAGTTCTTC. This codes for CASSLEGVLYNEQFF.

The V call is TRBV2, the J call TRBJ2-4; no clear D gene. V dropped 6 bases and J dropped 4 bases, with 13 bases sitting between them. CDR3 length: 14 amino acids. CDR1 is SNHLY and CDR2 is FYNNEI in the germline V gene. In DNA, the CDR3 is TGTGCCAGCAGATCTGGGGAAGTTAAAAACATTCAGTACTTC. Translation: CASRSGEVKNIQYF. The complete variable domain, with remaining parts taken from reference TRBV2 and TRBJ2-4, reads EPEVTQTPSHQVTQMGQEVILRCVPISNHLYFYWYRQILGQKVEFLVSFYNNEISEKSEIFDDQFSVERPDGSNFTLKIRSTKLEDSAMYFCASRSGEVKNIQYFGAGTRLSVL.

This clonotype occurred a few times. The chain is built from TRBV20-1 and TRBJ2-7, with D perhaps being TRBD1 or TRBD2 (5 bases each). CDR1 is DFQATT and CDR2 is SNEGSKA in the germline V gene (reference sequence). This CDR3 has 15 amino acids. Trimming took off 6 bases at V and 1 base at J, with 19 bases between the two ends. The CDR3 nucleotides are TGCAGTGCCAAGCAGGGTGGGACGTCGTCCTACGAGCAGTACTTC. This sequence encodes CSAKQGGTSSYEQYF.

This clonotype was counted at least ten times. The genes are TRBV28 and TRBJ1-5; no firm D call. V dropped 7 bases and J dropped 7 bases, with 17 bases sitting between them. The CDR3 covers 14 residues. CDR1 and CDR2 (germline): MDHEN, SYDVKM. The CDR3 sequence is CASIRGSTGQPQHF. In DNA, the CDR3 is TGTGCCAGCATCAGAGGGTCGACCGGGCAGCCCCAGCATTTT.

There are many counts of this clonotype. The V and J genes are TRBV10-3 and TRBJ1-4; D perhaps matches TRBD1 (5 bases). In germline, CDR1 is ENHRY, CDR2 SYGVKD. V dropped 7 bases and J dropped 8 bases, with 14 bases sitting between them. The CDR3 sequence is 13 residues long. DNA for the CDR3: TGTGCCATCACCCGGGACCTGGGGGAAAAACTGTTTTTT. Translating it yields CAITRDLGEKLFF.

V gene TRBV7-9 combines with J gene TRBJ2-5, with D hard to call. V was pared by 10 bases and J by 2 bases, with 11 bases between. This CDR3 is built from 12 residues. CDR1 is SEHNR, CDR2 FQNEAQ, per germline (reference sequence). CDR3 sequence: CATRLGQETQYF. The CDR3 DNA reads TGTGCCACCCGACTTGGGCAAGAGACCCAGTACTTC.

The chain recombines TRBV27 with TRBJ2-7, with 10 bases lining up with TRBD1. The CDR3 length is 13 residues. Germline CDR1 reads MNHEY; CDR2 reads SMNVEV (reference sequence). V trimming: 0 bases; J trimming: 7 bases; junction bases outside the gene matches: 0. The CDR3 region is CASSLSDRGEQYV. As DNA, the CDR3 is TGTGCCAGCAGTTTATCGGACAGGGGGGAGCAGTACGTC.

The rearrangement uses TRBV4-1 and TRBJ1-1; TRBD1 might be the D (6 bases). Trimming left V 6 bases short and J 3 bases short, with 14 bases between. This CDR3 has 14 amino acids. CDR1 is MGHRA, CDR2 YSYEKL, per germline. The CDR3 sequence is CASRPGEPDTEAFF. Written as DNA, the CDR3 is TGCGCCAGCAGGCCAGGGGAACCGGACACTGAAGCTTTCTTT.